This is a list of T cell receptor beta chains from one sample in a study of T cell responses to AZD1222 COVID-19 vaccine. Sequencing used immunoSEQ multiplex PCR; TCRdb keeps in-frame clones, though not all of them. The sample lists about 92,000 clones, about nine tenths occurring once. This sample comprised peripheral blood, obtained on day 0 of AZD1222 vaccination. The origin of the receptors is an adult in good health. Both conserved end residues are part of each CDR3. Each record gives: J gene, V gene, D gene, CDR3 length, clone size, CDR3 protein, CDR3 DNA. D genes are given only for firm matches. Expanded clones get a size class; other rows say once, few or many, or leave the size out.

J: TRBJ2-7
V: TRBV6-2/TRBV6-3
D: NA
length: 14
size: NA
CDR3: CASSYGRGGYEQYF
DNA: TGTGCCAGCAGTTACGGGAGGGGGGGATACGAGCAGTACTTC

J: TRBJ2-5
V: TRBV25-1
D: TRBD2
length: 18
size: NA
CDR3: CASTKGGTSGGVVETQYF
DNA: TGTGCCAGCACCAAAGGAGGGACTAGCGGGGGGGTAGTGGAGACCCAGTACTTC

J: TRBJ1-1
V: TRBV15
D: NA
length: 13
size: NA
CDR3: CATSSGVGTEAFF
DNA: TGTGCCACCAGCAGTGGGGTTGGTACTGAAGCTTTCTTT

J: TRBJ2-6
V: TRBV5-5
D: TRBD1
length: 18
size: NA
CDR3: CASSLAGQGRTGANVLTF
DNA: TGTGCCAGCAGCTTGGCCGGACAGGGGAGGACTGGGGCCAACGTCCTGACTTTC

J: TRBJ1-2
V: TRBV9
D: NA
length: 12
size: NA
CDR3: CASNTDPYGYTF
DNA: TGTGCCAGCAACACTGACCCCTATGGCTACACCTTC

J: TRBJ1-1
V: TRBV11-2
D: NA
length: 16
size: NA
CDR3: CASSPAITGVNTEAFF
DNA: TGTGCCAGCAGCCCGGCAATAACAGGTGTGAACACTGAAGCTTTCTTT

J: TRBJ2-1
V: TRBV10-1
D: NA
length: 14
size: NA
CDR3: CASSPGGRGNEQFF
DNA: TGCGCCAGCAGCCCCGGTGGACGGGGCAATGAGCAGTTCTTC

J: TRBJ1-4
V: TRBV2
D: NA
length: 15
size: NA
CDR3: CASSEKGRRGEKLFF
DNA: TGTGCCAGCAGTGAAAAGGGACGCCGAGGGGAAAAACTGTTTTTT

J: TRBJ1-2
V: TRBV27
D: TRBD1
length: 14
size: NA
CDR3: CASSGQGRFHGYTF
DNA: TGTGCCAGCAGTGGACAGGGGAGGTTTCATGGCTACACCTTC

J: TRBJ1-2
V: TRBV29-1
D: NA
length: 12
size: few
CDR3: CSVTRGNSGYTF
DNA: TGCAGCGTGACCCGGGGGAATAGTGGCTACACCTTC

J: TRBJ1-2
V: TRBV29-1
D: NA
length: 14
size: NA
CDR3: CSVDQGRDNYGYTF
DNA: TGCAGCGTTGATCAGGGACGGGATAACTATGGCTACACCTTC

J: TRBJ1-2
V: TRBV19
D: NA
length: 15
size: NA
CDR3: CASSPNFFTNYGYTF
DNA: TGTGCCAGTAGTCCCAATTTTTTTACCAACTATGGCTACACCTTC

J: TRBJ1-2
V: TRBV30
D: TRBD1
length: 13
size: NA
CDR3: CAWIGTGGSGYTF
DNA: TGTGCCTGGATCGGGACAGGGGGCTCTGGCTACACCTTC

J: TRBJ2-3
V: TRBV3-1/TRBV3-2
D: NA
length: 14
size: NA
CDR3: CASSQFISTDTQYF
DNA: TGTGCCAGCAGCCAATTTATTAGCACAGATACGCAGTATTTT

J: TRBJ1-1
V: TRBV5-4
D: TRBD1
length: 17
size: NA
CDR3: CASSLGTGGGLNTEAFF
DNA: TGTGCCAGCAGCCTAGGGACAGGGGGCGGTTTGAACACTGAAGCTTTCTTT

J: TRBJ1-5
V: TRBV12-3/TRBV12-4
D: NA
length: 12
size: NA
CDR3: CASSLGGRRQHF
DNA: TGTGCCAGCAGTTTAGGGGGCCGTCGCCAGCATTTT

J: TRBJ1-4
V: TRBV27
D: NA
length: 15
size: once
CDR3: CASSLFRGPNEKLFF
DNA: TGTGCCAGCAGTTTATTCCGGGGCCCGAATGAAAAACTGTTTTTT

J: TRBJ1-1
V: TRBV5-1
D: TRBD1
length: 15
size: NA
CDR3: CASSLRGGWDTEAFF
DNA: TGCGCCAGCAGCTTGAGAGGGGGCTGGGACACTGAAGCTTTCTTT

J: TRBJ1-6
V: TRBV5-6
D: NA
length: 15
size: NA
CDR3: CASSSRQISNSPLHF
DNA: TGTGCCAGCAGCTCCCGCCAGATCTCGAATTCACCCCTCCACTTT

J: TRBJ1-3
V: TRBV6-2/TRBV6-3
D: NA
length: 14
size: NA
CDR3: CASSSGFSGNTIYF
DNA: TGTGCCAGCAGTTCAGGATTCTCTGGAAACACCATATATTTT

J: TRBJ1-5
V: TRBV19
D: NA
length: 13
size: NA
CDR3: CASSIGHQGPQHF
DNA: TGTGCCAGTAGTATCGGCCATCAGGGTCCCCAGCATTTT

J: TRBJ1-5
V: TRBV24-1
D: NA
length: 16
size: once
CDR3: CATSDDGAGKGRPQHF
DNA: TGTGCCACCAGTGATGATGGGGCGGGGAAGGGGCGTCCCCAGCATTTT

J: TRBJ1-1
V: TRBV19
D: NA
length: 14
size: NA
CDR3: CASSIGSGYTEAFF
DNA: TGTGCCAGTAGTATTGGGTCAGGGTACACTGAAGCTTTCTTT

J: TRBJ2-3
V: TRBV6-5
D: NA
length: 15
size: once
CDR3: CASSATGTHTDTQYF
DNA: TGTGCCAGCAGCGCGACCGGGACGCACACAGATACGCAGTATTTT

J: TRBJ2-7
V: TRBV6-2/TRBV6-3
D: NA
length: 11
size: NA
CDR3: CASSWRYEQYF
DNA: TGTGCCAGCAGTTGGCGCTACGAGCAGTACTTC

J: TRBJ2-5
V: TRBV29-1
D: TRBD2
length: 17
size: few
CDR3: CRARGGALDGPQETQYF
DNA: TGCCGCGCCCGGGGGGGGGCTCTCGACGGGCCCCAAGAGACCCAGTACTTC

J: TRBJ2-4
V: TRBV30
D: TRBD2
length: 16
size: NA
CDR3: CAWSRRRAGGLNIQYF
DNA: TGTGCCTGGAGTCGACGGAGGGCGGGGGGCTTAAACATTCAGTACTTC

J: TRBJ1-2
V: TRBV18
D: NA
length: 16
size: NA
CDR3: CASSPLHLTSNYGYTF
DNA: TGTGCCAGCTCACCGTTGCATCTCACCTCTAACTATGGCTACACCTTC

J: TRBJ1-6
V: TRBV5-4
D: TRBD1
length: 16
size: NA
CDR3: CASSLAPGQGDSPLHF
DNA: TGTGCCAGCAGCTTGGCCCCGGGACAGGGAGATTCACCCCTCCACTTT

J: TRBJ1-2
V: TRBV9
D: NA
length: 16
size: NA
CDR3: CASSYGGGRLNYGYTF
DNA: TGTGCCAGCAGCTACGGAGGAGGGCGCCTGAACTATGGCTACACCTTC

J: TRBJ2-5
V: TRBV7-3
D: NA
length: 14
size: NA
CDR3: CASSPLGLQETQYF
DNA: TGTGCCAGCAGCCCTTTAGGTCTCCAAGAGACCCAGTACTTC

J: TRBJ1-1
V: TRBV9
D: NA
length: 13
size: NA
CDR3: CASSALVKTEAFF
DNA: TGTGCCAGCAGCGCCCTTGTGAAAACTGAAGCTTTCTTT

J: TRBJ1-2
V: TRBV7-2
D: NA
length: 15
size: NA
CDR3: CASSLVGGSNYGYTF
DNA: TGTGCCAGCAGCTTAGTTGGCGGGAGTAACTATGGCTACACCTTC

J: TRBJ2-7
V: TRBV10-3
D: NA
length: 14
size: NA
CDR3: CAISGWGFGYEQYF
DNA: TGTGCCATCAGTGGATGGGGCTTCGGGTACGAGCAGTACTTC

J: TRBJ2-7
V: TRBV11-3
D: NA
length: 15
size: NA
CDR3: CASSLGHGGSYEQYF
DNA: TGTGCCAGCAGCTTGGGACACGGTGGCTCCTACGAGCAGTACTTC

J: TRBJ1-1
V: TRBV10-3
D: NA
length: 14
size: NA
CDR3: CAISDGVRNTEAFF
DNA: TGTGCCATCAGTGACGGGGTGAGAAACACTGAAGCTTTCTTT

J: TRBJ1-5
V: TRBV5-8
D: NA
length: 14
size: NA
CDR3: CASTGGGWDQPQHF
DNA: TGTGCCAGCACCGGCGGGGGTTGGGATCAGCCCCAGCATTTT

J: TRBJ2-5
V: TRBV7-8
D: NA
length: 14
size: NA
CDR3: CASSLGGGQETQYF
DNA: TGTGCCAGCAGCTTAGGGGGTGGACAAGAGACCCAGTACTTC

J: TRBJ1-1
V: TRBV18
D: NA
length: 14
size: NA
CDR3: CASSPLQGSTEAFF
DNA: TGTGCCAGCTCACCACTGCAGGGGAGCACTGAAGCTTTCTTT

J: TRBJ1-2
V: TRBV5-8
D: NA
length: 13
size: NA
CDR3: CASSLRQGHGYTF
DNA: TGTGCCAGCAGCTTGCGGCAGGGACATGGCTACACCTTC

J: TRBJ2-5
V: TRBV5-6
D: NA
length: 13
size: NA
CDR3: CASSFPGTETQYF
DNA: TGTGCCAGCAGCTTCCCCGGGACAGAGACCCAGTACTTC

J: TRBJ1-6
V: TRBV7-3
D: NA
length: 17
size: once
CDR3: CASSAGHIRGGNSPLHF
DNA: TGTGCCAGCAGCGCCGGACATATTCGAGGGGGTAATTCACCCCTCCACTTT

J: TRBJ1-2
V: TRBV28
D: NA
length: 12
size: NA
CDR3: CASGTKVYGYTF
DNA: TGTGCCAGCGGGACAAAAGTCTATGGCTACACCTTC

J: TRBJ1-6
V: TRBV25-1
D: NA
length: 15
size: few
CDR3: CASSEDLGPNSPLHF
DNA: TGTGCCAGCAGTGAAGACCTGGGACCTAATTCACCCCTCCACTTT